Below are 31 T cell receptor beta chains sequenced from a single sample in a study of blood T cell repertoires in COVID-19. The table came from immunoSEQ multiplex PCR; TCRdb's copy has only in-frame clones and leaves some out. The sample holds about 140,000 clones; roughly four fifths are singletons and the top ten take around 1.6%. The sequenced sample consisted of PBMCs or T cells enriched from blood (not recorded which). The receptors here all came from a young woman who had been exposed to COVID-19.

This chain links TRBV5-1 with TRBJ2-6, with 7 positions matching TRBD1. Per the germline V gene, CDR1 is SGHRS and CDR2 is YFSETQ. After removal of 7 bases from V and 3 bases from J, the junction contained 7 bases not matched to a gene. The CDR3 loop spans 15 amino acids. CDR3 nucleotide sequence: TGCGCCAGCTCAGGGGGATTGAATGGGGCCAACGTCCTGACTTTC. It yields the protein CASSGGLNGANVLTF. The complete variable domain, with remaining parts taken from reference TRBV5-1 and TRBJ2-6, reads KAGVTQTPRYLIKTRGQQVTLSCSPISGHRSVSWYQQTPGQGLQFLFEYFSETQRNKGNFPGRFSGRQFSNSRSEMNVSTLELGDSALYLCASSGGLNGANVLTFGAGSRLTVL.

V usage is TRBV19 and J usage is TRBJ2-7; 9 nucleotides agree with TRBD1. Trimming removed 4 bases from V and 3 bases from J; junction bases left unmatched: 10. Germline V CDR1 and CDR2: LNHDA, SQIVND (reference sequence). This CDR3 spans 16 amino acids. CDR3 DNA sequence: TGTGCCAGTAGTACCGACAGGGGGGCCCCTATCTACGAGCAGTACTTC. As protein: CASSTDRGAPIYEQYF.

The chain recombines TRBV6-6 with TRBJ1-2; D is unresolved. Germline V CDR1 and CDR2: MNHNY, SVGAGI (reference sequence). The germline V and J ends were trimmed by 6 bases and 3 bases, with 11 bases remaining between them. The CDR3 runs to 13 residues. The CDR3 region has the DNA TGTGCCAGCAGCGTCGCGGTGTACTATGGCTACACCTTC. Its translation: CASSVAVYYGYTF.

The chain employs TRBV5-1 and TRBJ2-7; 11 nucleotides line up with TRBD2. The V gene end was trimmed by 0 bases and the J gene end by 3 bases; junction bases not matched to a gene: 5. Germline assignment: CDR1 SGHRS and CDR2 YFSETQ. The CDR3 is made up of 16 amino acids. The CDR3 loop is CASSLGTSGLIYEQYF. The CDR3 DNA reads as TGCGCCAGCAGCTTGGGGACTAGCGGGCTAATCTACGAGCAGTACTTC.

CDR3 nucleotide sequence: TGTGCCAGCAGCTTAGACCAAAGCGGGAGCAATTCATACAATGAGCAGTTCTTC. Translation gives CASSLDQSGSNSYNEQFF. The rearrangement joins TRBV11-3 to TRBJ2-1; TRBD2 agrees at 8 bases. Trimming at V came to 0 bases and at J to 4 bases, leaving 11 bases not matched to a gene. Germline V gene data show CDR1 as SGHNT and CDR2 as YENEEA. The CDR3 is made up of 18 amino acids.

V usage is TRBV3-1 (or the pseudogene TRBV3-2) and J usage is TRBJ2-7; 8 bases fit TRBD1. This CDR3 spans 18 amino acids. In germline, CDR1 is LGHDT, CDR2 YNNKEL (reference sequence). Losses at the gene ends were 5 bases for V and 3 bases for J; bases not matched to a gene: 18. The CDR3 DNA sequence: TGTGCCAGCAGCTTCGGGACAGGACAACTGGGGGCGGTCTACGAGCAGTACTTC. Its translation: CASSFGTGQLGAVYEQYF.

This chain uses TRBV11-2 with TRBJ2-7; a possible D gene is TRBD2 (6 bases). V lost 7 bases, J lost 2 bases, and 21 bases lay in between. Germline V lookup: CDR1 SGHAT, CDR2 FQNNGV. This CDR3 contains 16 residues. CDR3 protein: CASTVFGGSEAYEQYF. CDR3 sequence (DNA): TGTGCCAGCACCGTCTTCGGAGGGTCTGAGGCCTACGAGCAGTACTTC.

The chain carries TRBV19 and TRBJ2-6; possibly TRBD2 for D (5 bases). Trimming removed 6 bases from V and 0 bases from J, with 6 bases in between. Germline CDR1 reads LNHDA; CDR2 reads SQIVND (reference sequence). The CDR3 sequence is 14 residues long. DNA for the CDR3: TGTGCCAGTAGGGGAGCCTCTGGGGCCAACGTCCTGACTTTC. Amino acids: CASRGASGANVLTF. The full variable domain, completed using reference TRBV19 and TRBJ2-6, is DGGITQSPKYLFRKEGQNVTLSCEQNLNHDAMYWYRQDPGQGLRLIYYSQIVNDFQKGDIAEGYSVSREKKESFPLTVTSAQKNPTAFYLCASRGASGANVLTFGAGSRLTVL.

The J gene is TRBJ2-5, the V gene TRBV5-6; D might be TRBD2 (5 bases). This CDR3 spans 13 amino acids. Trimming cost V 10 bases and J 6 bases, with 19 bases left between them. Germline CDR1 and CDR2: SGHDT and YYEEEE. DNA of the CDR3: TGTGCCTCGATTCGGGGTGGCGAACAGACCCAGTACTTC. This translates into CASIRGGEQTQYF.

The chain carries TRBV11-2 and TRBJ2-5; a weak D match, TRBD2 (5 bases). V dropped 5 bases and J dropped 1 base, with 11 bases sitting between them. CDR3 size: 14 residues. CDR1 is SGHAT, CDR2 FQNNGV, per germline. CDR3: CASSRTRAQETQYF. CDR3 coding DNA: TGTGCCAGCAGCCGAACTAGAGCCCAAGAGACCCAGTACTTC.

This clone was found a few times. The V and J genes are TRBV2 and TRBJ1-2, with no clear D. Germline V lookup: CDR1 SNHLY, CDR2 FYNNEI. The CDR3 loop spans 14 amino acids. V dropped 4 bases and J dropped 4 bases, with 13 bases sitting between them. The DNA for the CDR3 is TGTGCCAGCAGTGGAGATAGAGGGTCCTATGGCTACACCTTC. Amino acids: CASSGDRGSYGYTF.

This sequence joins TRBV3-1 (or the pseudogene TRBV3-2) and TRBJ1-6; 7 positions match TRBD1. The ends lost 4 bases at V and 10 bases at J; junction bases unmatched: 10. Germline CDR1 is LGHDT and CDR2 is YNNKEL (reference sequence). The CDR3 extends over 15 amino acids. The DNA for the CDR3 is TGTGCCAGCAGCCCCCGTAGGGACAGTTCATCACCCCTCCACTTT. This sequence encodes CASSPRRDSSSPLHF.

The rearrangement joins TRBV27 to TRBJ2-2; D gene uncertain. The CDR3 length is 16 residues. Looked up from germline, CDR1 is MNHEY and CDR2 is SMNVEV (reference sequence). Deletions cut 4 bases from V and 0 bases from J, with 12 bases between. The CDR3 loop is CASSSLVAANTGELFF. CDR3 coding DNA: TGTGCCAGCAGTTCCCTGGTAGCCGCGAACACCGGGGAGCTGTTTTTT.

The chain uses TRBV5-6 and TRBJ1-1, with a possible D match to TRBD1 (5 bases). This CDR3 is 12 amino acids long. V lost 2 bases and J 7 bases, leaving 9 bases between the germline ends. Germline V CDR1 and CDR2: SGHDT, YYEEEE. DNA of the CDR3: TGTGCCAGCAGCTTTCCAGGGATTGAAGCTTTCTTT. Its translation: CASSFPGIEAFF.

The rearrangement links TRBV2 to TRBJ1-6, with 10 bases lining up with TRBD1. V dropped 6 bases and J dropped 7; count of bases not matched to a gene: 9. From germline, CDR1 is SNHLY and CDR2 FYNNEI. This CDR3 is 16 amino acids long. In DNA, the CDR3 is TGTGCCAGCAGAGACCGGGACAGGGGACTAAATTCACCCCTCCACTTT. Translating gives CASRDRDRGLNSPLHF. Full variable domain (outside the CDR3, taken from reference TRBV2 and TRBJ1-6): EPEVTQTPSHQVTQMGQEVILRCVPISNHLYFYWYRQILGQKVEFLVSFYNNEISEKSEIFDDQFSVERPDGSNFTLKIRSTKLEDSAMYFCASRDRDRGLNSPLHFGNGTRLTVT.

The rearrangement uses TRBV19 and TRBJ2-1; D is possibly TRBD2 (5 bases). The V and J ends lost 2 bases and 5 bases respectively, with 10 bases between them. The CDR3 sequence is 14 residues long. CDR1 and CDR2 from the germline V gene are LNHDA and SQIVND (reference sequence). The DNA of the CDR3 is TGTGCCAGTAGTATATATCGGGAACACAATGAGCAGTTCTTC. Amino acid sequence: CASSIYREHNEQFF.

Comments on this clone: Other DNA sequences from this sample encode an identical CDR3 as well. CDR3 residues: CASSPGTGVYEQYF. The CDR3 nucleotides read TGTGCCAGCAGTCCCGGGACAGGCGTTTACGAGCAGTACTTC. V gene TRBV6-5 combines with J gene TRBJ2-7; 8 nucleotides line up with TRBD1. With V trimmed by 5 bases and J by 4 bases, 7 bases remained unmatched. The germline V gene encodes CDR1 MNHEY and CDR2 SVGAGI. The length of the CDR3 is 14 residues.

The V call is TRBV28, the J call TRBJ2-1; 10 positions agree with TRBD2. Germline trimming cut 6 bases from V and 4 bases from J; bases unmatched to any gene: 12. The CDR3 extends over 17 amino acids. Per germline, CDR1 MDHEN and CDR2 SYDVKM. In nucleotides, the CDR3 is TGTGCCAGCAGAGGAACCGGGACTAGCGCGTATTACAATGAGCAGTTCTTC. This sequence encodes CASRGTGTSAYYNEQFF.

This clone came up a few times. This chain uses TRBV11-2 with TRBJ2-3, with 8 bases fitting TRBD1. The CDR3 is 14 amino acids. V shed 1 base and J 3 bases; nucleotides not matched to a gene: 0. CDR1 and CDR2 from the germline V gene are SGHAT and FQNNGV. The CDR3 region has the DNA TGTGCCAGCAGCTTAGGGGACAGGACAGATACGCAGTATTTT. Translating it yields CASSLGDRTDTQYF.

V is TRBV9 and J is TRBJ1-4; D unresolved. There are 15 residues in the CDR3. Deletions cut 0 bases from V and 0 bases from J, with 6 bases between. Germline loops: CDR1 SGDLS, CDR2 YYNGEE. CDR3 region: CASSVGGTTNEKLFF. Written as DNA, the CDR3 is TGTGCCAGCAGCGTAGGAGGGACAACTAATGAAAAACTGTTTTTT.

The chain has TRBV2 and TRBJ2-1, with a weak D call TRBD2 (5 bases). Trimming left V 6 bases short and J 8 bases short, with 17 bases between. The CDR3 totals 14 residues. Germline loops: CDR1 SNHLY, CDR2 FYNNEI. The CDR3 DNA follows: TGTGCCAGCAGCGACTACCCCAGAGCCGATGAGCAGTTCTTC. It encodes CASSDYPRADEQFF. The full variable domain, in which reference TRBV2 and TRBJ2-1 provide the parts outside the CDR3, is EPEVTQTPSHQVTQMGQEVILRCVPISNHLYFYWYRQILGQKVEFLVSFYNNEISEKSEIFDDQFSVERPDGSNFTLKIRSTKLEDSAMYFCASSDYPRADEQFFGPGTRLTVL.

In this sample, this clone turned up once. The chain carries TRBV27 and TRBJ2-4, with 8 bases identical to TRBD1. Trimming cost V 6 bases and J 3 bases; bases outside gene matches: 13. This CDR3 contains 17 residues. The V gene's germline CDR1 is MNHEY and CDR2 SMNVEV (reference sequence). The CDR3 is CASSQEWTGNIKNIQYF. The CDR3 bases are TGTGCCAGCAGCCAAGAATGGACAGGGAATATCAAAAACATTCAGTACTTC.

This chain links TRBV2 with TRBJ2-2; the D gene is possibly TRBD2 (6 bases). Trimming removed 1 base at V and 2 bases at J, with 8 bases between. CDR1 and CDR2 (germline): SNHLY, FYNNEI. CDR3 length: 15 amino acids. In nucleotides, the CDR3 is TGTGCCAGCAGTGAAGGGGGACTCAACACCGGGGAGCTGTTTTTT. As protein: CASSEGGLNTGELFF.

This chain connects TRBV24-1 to TRBJ1-5, with TRBD1 as a possible D gene (6 bases). CDR1 KGHDR and CDR2 SFDVKD come from the germline V gene. This CDR3 has 17 amino acids. Trimming took 2 bases from V and 0 from J, leaving 13 bases between them. The CDR3 protein is CATSDSDDRYSNQPQHF. DNA for the CDR3: TGTGCCACCAGTGATTCCGACGACAGGTATAGCAATCAGCCCCAGCATTTT.

V and J are TRBV14 and TRBJ2-3, with TRBD1 matching 7 bases. The CDR3 runs to 18 residues. V lost 0 bases, J lost 3 bases, and 12 bases stayed unmatched. Germline-derived CDR1 and CDR2 are SGHDN and FVKESK. CDR3 bases: TGTGCCAGCAGCCAAGAAAGACAGGGATTACCCTCTACAGATACGCAGTATTTT. Amino acid sequence: CASSQERQGLPSTDTQYF.

The chain couples TRBV9 to TRBJ1-1, with a weak D call TRBD1 (6 bases). The CDR3 runs 15 residues. V lost 1 base to trimming and J lost 6 bases, with 16 bases between them. From germline, CDR1 is SGDLS and CDR2 YYNGEE. CDR3 nucleotide sequence: TGTGCCAGCAGCGTAAGGGCAGGGGTATCGGCTGAAGCTTTCTTT. It yields the protein CASSVRAGVSAEAFF.

V gene TRBV18 combines with J gene TRBJ2-5; D is possibly TRBD1 (5 bases). The CDR3 runs 15 residues. Germline assignment: CDR1 KGHSH and CDR2 LQKENI. Deletions cut 0 bases from V and 6 bases from J, with 14 bases between. CDR3 sequence (DNA): TGTGCCAGCTCACCACCTCAGGGTTCTGCAAAGACCCAGTACTTC. Protein sequence: CASSPPQGSAKTQYF.

This chain connects TRBV11-2 to TRBJ1-3; D possibly corresponds to TRBD1 (6 bases). CDR1 is SGHAT and CDR2 is FQNNGV in the germline V gene. V was pared by 1 base and J by 2 bases, with 9 bases between. The CDR3 is 15 amino acids. The CDR3 here is CASSLGSGAGNTIYF. CDR3 nucleotide sequence: TGTGCCAGCAGCTTAGGTTCAGGGGCTGGAAACACCATATATTTT.

The chain combines TRBV19 with TRBJ1-5; D is ambiguous. The V end was cut by 1 base, the J end by 3 bases, with 7 bases between. Germline V gene lookup returns CDR1 LNHDA and CDR2 SQIVND (reference sequence). The CDR3 covers 14 residues. The CDR3 DNA reads as TGTGCCAGTAGTATAGTCCACTCCAATCAGCCCCAGCATTTT. Its translation: CASSIVHSNQPQHF.

In DNA form, the CDR3 reads TGTGCCAGCAGTTTAATGGGACTAGCGGGAACCAATGAGCAGTTCTTC. Amino acid sequence: CASSLMGLAGTNEQFF. The chain carries TRBV28 and TRBJ2-1; TRBD2 matches at 13 bases. The junction had 4 bases not matched to a gene; V was cut back by 2 bases and J by 6 bases. The germline V gene has CDR1 MDHEN and CDR2 SYDVKM. This CDR3 comprises 16 residues.

V gene TRBV2 combines with J gene TRBJ1-5; D unclear. Looked up from germline, CDR1 is SNHLY and CDR2 is FYNNEI. V lost 5 bases and J lost 9, with 17 bases in between. This CDR3 contains 14 residues. This CDR3 reads CASSTRGPPGPQHF. The CDR3 nucleotides read TGTGCCAGCAGTACTAGAGGGCCCCCGGGGCCCCAGCATTTT. The complete variable domain, with remaining parts taken from reference TRBV2 and TRBJ1-5, reads EPEVTQTPSHQVTQMGQEVILRCVPISNHLYFYWYRQILGQKVEFLVSFYNNEISEKSEIFDDQFSVERPDGSNFTLKIRSTKLEDSAMYFCASSTRGPPGPQHFGDGTRLSIL.